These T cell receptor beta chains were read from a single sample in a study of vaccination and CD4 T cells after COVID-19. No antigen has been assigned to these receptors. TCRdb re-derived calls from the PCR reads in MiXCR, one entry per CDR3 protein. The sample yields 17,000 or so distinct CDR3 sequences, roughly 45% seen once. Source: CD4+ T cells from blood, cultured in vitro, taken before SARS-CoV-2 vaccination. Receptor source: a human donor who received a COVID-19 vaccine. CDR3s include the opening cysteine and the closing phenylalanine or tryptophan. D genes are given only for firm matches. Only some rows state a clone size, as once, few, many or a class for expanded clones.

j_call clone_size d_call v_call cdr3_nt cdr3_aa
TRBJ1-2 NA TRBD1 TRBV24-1 TGTGCCACCAGTGATCCAAGACAGGGCAGCGGCTACACCTTC CATSDPRQGSGYTF
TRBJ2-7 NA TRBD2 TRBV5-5 TGTGCCAGCGGGACCGGACTAGCGGACTACTACGAGCAGTACTTC CASGTGLADYYEQYF
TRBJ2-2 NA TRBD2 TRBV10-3 TGTGCCATCAGTGACGGTCCTAGCGGGGGATTTACCGGGGAGCCGTTTTTT CAISDGPSGGFTGEPFF
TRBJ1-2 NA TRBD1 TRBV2 TGTGCCAGCAGGGCTCTCCGGGACAGGGACTCCTATGGCTACACCTTC CASRALRDRDSYGYTF
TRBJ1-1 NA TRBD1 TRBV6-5 TGTGCCAGCAGTTACCCTGGACAGGCCACCGAAGCTTTCTTT CASSYPGQATEAFF
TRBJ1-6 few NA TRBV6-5 TGTGCCAGCAGTTACGACCAGAGGGTTAATTCACCCCTCCACTTT CASSYDQRVNSPLHF
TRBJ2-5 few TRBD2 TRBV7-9 TGTGCCAGCAGCTCACAGCGGGGGGGCGGGGAGACCCAGTACTTC CASSSQRGGGETQYF
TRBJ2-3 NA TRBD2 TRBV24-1 TGTGCCACCAGTGATGCACTCGGACTAGCGGTGGCAGATACGCAGTATTTT CATSDALGLAVADTQYF
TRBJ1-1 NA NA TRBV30 TGTGCCTGGAGTCCCCTCTCTGAAGCTTTCTTT CAWSPLSEAFF
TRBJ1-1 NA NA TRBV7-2 TGTGCCAGCAGCTTAGTGGGAGGCTTCATGAACACTGAAGCTTTCTTT CASSLVGGFMNTEAFF
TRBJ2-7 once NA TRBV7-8 TGTGCCAGCAGCTTGGAGAACGAGCAGTACTTC CASSLENEQYF
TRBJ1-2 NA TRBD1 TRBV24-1 TGTGCCACCAGTATGGGGGGAGGACAGGGATCCTATGGCTACACCTTC CATSMGGGQGSYGYTF
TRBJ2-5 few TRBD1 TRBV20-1 TGCAGTGCTATCCCGGGACAGGGAATTGAGGAGACCCAGTACTTC CSAIPGQGIEETQYF
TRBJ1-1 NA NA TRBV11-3 TGTGCCAGCAGCTACACGGGAGGACCGAACACTGAAGCTTTCTTT CASSYTGGPNTEAFF
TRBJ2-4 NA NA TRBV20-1 TGCAGTGCTGTTGGGACTCCCCAGTGGGGCAAAAACATTCAGTACTTC CSAVGTPQWGKNIQYF
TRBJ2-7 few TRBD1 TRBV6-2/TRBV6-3 TGTGCCAGCAAGCGACAGGGGCCGGAAACTAGCTACGAGCAGTACTTC CASKRQGPETSYEQYF
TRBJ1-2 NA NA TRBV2 TGTGCCAGCAGTGCTGGTATGACAGAATATGGCTACACCTTC CASSAGMTEYGYTF
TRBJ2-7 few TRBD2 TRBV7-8 TGTGCCAGCAGCTTAGGGACAGTGATTACTAGCGGGGGCCTCTCCTACGAGCAGTACTTC CASSLGTVITSGGLSYEQYF
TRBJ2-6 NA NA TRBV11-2 TGTGCCAGCAGCTTAGGAACAGCTGGGGCCAACGTCCTGACTTTC CASSLGTAGANVLTF
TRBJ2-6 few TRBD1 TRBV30 TGTGCCTGGAGTGACAGGGGGAGCGCCAACGTCCTGACTTTC CAWSDRGSANVLTF
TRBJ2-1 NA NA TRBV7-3 TGTGCCAGCAGCTCCACACCAGGGGCCAATGAGCAGTTCTTC CASSSTPGANEQFF
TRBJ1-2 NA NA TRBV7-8 TGTGCCAGCAGCTTAGATCGGGGTGGCTACACCTTC CASSLDRGGYTF
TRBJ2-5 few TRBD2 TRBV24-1 TGTGCCACCAGTGATTCGGGGGGATGGGAGACCCAGTACTTC CATSDSGGWETQYF
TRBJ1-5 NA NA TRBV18 TGTGCCAGCTCACCTTACACGGCCGGGGTGAGCAATCAGCCCCAGCATTTT CASSPYTAGVSNQPQHF
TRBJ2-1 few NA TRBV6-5 TGTGCCAGCAGTTACGATAACAATGAGCAGTTCTTC CASSYDNNEQFF
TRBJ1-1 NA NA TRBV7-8 TGTGCCAGCAGTGGACAGTTCATGAACACTGAAGCTTTCTTT CASSGQFMNTEAFF
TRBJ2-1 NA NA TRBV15 TGTGCCACCAGCAGAGACCGGACAAATGTATACAATGAGCAGTTCTTC CATSRDRTNVYNEQFF
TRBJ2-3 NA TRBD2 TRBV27 TGTGCCAGCAGTTTTGGACTAGCGGGCACAGATACGCAGTATTTT CASSFGLAGTDTQYF
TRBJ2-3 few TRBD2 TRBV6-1 TGTGCCAGCCACTCGGGGGGGCGGGCAGATACGCAGTATTTT CASHSGGRADTQYF
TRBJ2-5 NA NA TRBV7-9 TGTGCCAGCAGCTTAAGGACAGCAAAAGAGACCCAGTACTTC CASSLRTAKETQYF
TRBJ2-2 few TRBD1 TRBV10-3 TGTGCCATCAAACCAGAGACAGGGGCAAGGGACACCGGGGAGCTGTTTTTT CAIKPETGARDTGELFF
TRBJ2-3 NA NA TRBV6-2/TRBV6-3 TGTGCCAGCAGCCGCCGGGACTCCACAGATACGCAGTATTTT CASSRRDSTDTQYF
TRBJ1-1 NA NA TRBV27 TGTGCCAGCAGTTCTATGAAAATTACAGGGATCGGCACTGAAGCTTTCTTT CASSSMKITGIGTEAFF
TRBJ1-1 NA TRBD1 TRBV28 TGTGCCAGCAGTGGGACGGACAGGGGGGGGACTGAAGCTTTCTTT CASSGTDRGGTEAFF
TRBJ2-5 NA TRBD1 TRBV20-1 TGCAGTGTAAGACGGACAGGGGGCCAAGAGACCCAGTACTTC CSVRRTGGQETQYF
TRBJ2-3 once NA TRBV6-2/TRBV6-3 TGTGCCAGCTACACCAGCCCCACTAGCACAGATACGCAGTATTTT CASYTSPTSTDTQYF
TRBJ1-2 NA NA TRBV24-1 TGTGCCACCAGTGATGACTATGGCTACACCTTC CATSDDYGYTF
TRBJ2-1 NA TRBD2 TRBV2 TGTGCCAGCTTAAAGACTAGCGGGGGATACAATGAGCAGTTCTTC CASLKTSGGYNEQFF
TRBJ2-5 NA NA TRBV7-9 TGTGCCAGCAGCCTCCTCCTATCTGGCCAAGAGACCCAGTACTTC CASSLLLSGQETQYF
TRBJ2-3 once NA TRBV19 TGTGCCAGTAGTATAGATCTTCGTGGCTACACAGATACGCAGTATTTT CASSIDLRGYTDTQYF
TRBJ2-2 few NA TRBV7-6 TGTGCCAGCAGCTTAATGGGGGGGAACACCGGGGAGCTGTTTTTT CASSLMGGNTGELFF
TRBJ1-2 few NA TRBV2 TGTGCCAGCAGTTTACCAAGGGGGGTTTCTAGCGGCTACACCTTC CASSLPRGVSSGYTF
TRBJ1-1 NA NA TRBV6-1 TGTGCCAGCAGTGAAGGTGGAAGTCCCACTGAAGCTTTCTTT CASSEGGSPTEAFF
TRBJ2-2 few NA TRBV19 TGTGCCAGTAGAAGGGACGCGAACACCGGGGAGCTGTTTTTT CASRRDANTGELFF
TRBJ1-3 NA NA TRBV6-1 TGTGCCAGCAGTGAATCTGAGGGGAACACCATATATTTT CASSESEGNTIYF
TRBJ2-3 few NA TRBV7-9 TGTGCCAGCAGCTTAGCGTTTTCCAACGGGGTGGGCCGGGTCCCAGATACGCAGTATTTT CASSLAFSNGVGRVPDTQYF
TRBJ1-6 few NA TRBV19 TGTGCCAGTAGTACACAAACAGGAGAGAATTCACCCCTCCACTTT CASSTQTGENSPLHF
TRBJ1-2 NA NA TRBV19 TGTGCCAGTAGGACTACAGAGAACCCTCTCTATGGCTACACCTTC CASRTTENPLYGYTF
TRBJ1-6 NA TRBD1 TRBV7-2 TGTGCCAGCAGCGAGGGGGCGCTTAATTCACCCCTCCACTTT CASSEGALNSPLHF
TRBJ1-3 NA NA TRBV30 TGTGCCTGGAGTGTACTGGTCAGGGCCCCTGGAAACACCATATATTTT CAWSVLVRAPGNTIYF
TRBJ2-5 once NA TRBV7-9 TGTGCCAGCAATCGAGGCCCTCGAGGGGAGACCCAGTACTTC CASNRGPRGETQYF
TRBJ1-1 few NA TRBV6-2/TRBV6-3 TGTGCCAGCAGTTACTTGAGGTCCACTGAAGCTTTCTTT CASSYLRSTEAFF
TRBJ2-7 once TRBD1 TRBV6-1 TGTGCCAGCAGCGGTCGGGACAGGCGAAGCTCCTACGAGCAGTACTTC CASSGRDRRSSYEQYF